These 15 T cell receptor beta chains share one sample of origin, sequenced in a study of Tregs in tolerant kidney transplant recipients. Generated by immunoSEQ multiplex PCR, the TCRdb table keeps only in-frame clones and is missing some. This sample's clone table lists some 52,000 clones. The specimen comprised CD4+ T cells from blood, sampled before the transplant. These TCRs come from a human donor who received a combined kidney and bone marrow transplant.

Notes on this clone: The read finishes 3 residues shy of the CDR3 end, and the germline J gene is used to complete it. The chain employs TRBV5-6 and TRBJ1-5; D remains unclear. CDR1 SGHDT and CDR2 YYEEEE come from the germline V gene. The CDR3 totals 14 residues. The V end was cut by 3 bases, the J end by 0 bases, with 7 bases between. CDR3 loop: CASSSGNSNQPQHF. The DNA read from the CDR3 is TGTGCCAGCAGCTCGGGGAATAGCAATCAGCCC.

With respect to this clone: The read ends 3 residues early relative to the CDR3; the germline J gene fills the gap. The chain uses TRBV7-2 and TRBJ2-1, with 8 nucleotides matching TRBD2. Trimming at V came to 2 bases and at J to 6 bases, leaving 6 bases not matched to a gene. This CDR3 is built from 15 residues. Per germline, CDR1 SGHTA and CDR2 FQGNSA. CDR3: CASSLSASGLNEQFF. Partial CDR3 DNA: TGTGCCAGCAGCTTATCGGCTAGCGGGCTCAATGAG.

With respect to this clone: Sequencing ends 3 residues short of the CDR3 end; the germline J gene provides the rest. V is TRBV7-2 and J is TRBJ1-2; D possibly corresponds to TRBD1 (5 bases). This CDR3 region has 14 residues. Looked up from germline, CDR1 is SGHTA and CDR2 is FQGNSA. CDR3 bases read: TGTGCCAGCAGCTTCCGGCAGGGAAGGAACGGC. It yields the protein CASSFRQGRNG. From start to end, the CDR3 is CASSFRQGRNGYTF. Full variable domain (rest looked up from reference TRBV7-2 and TRBJ1-2): GAGVSQSPSNKVTEKGKDVELRCDPISGHTALYWYRQSLGQGLEFLIYFQGNSAPDKSGLPSDRFSAERTGGSVSTLTIQRTQQEDSAVYLCASSFRQGRNGYTFGSGTRLTVV.

Concerning this clone: With the read ending 3 residues before the CDR3 end, the germline J gene is used to fill in that end. The chain joins TRBV18 to TRBJ1-2; D possibly corresponds to TRBD1 (6 bases). V lost 4 bases, J lost 4 bases, and 19 bases lay in between. The CDR3 sequence is 16 residues long. Looked up from germline, CDR1 is KGHSH and CDR2 is LQKENI. The CDR3 DNA, read in part, is TGTGCCAGCTCACTAGCGACAGGCGGGGGTGGCTATGGC. Its translation: CASSLATGGGGYG. The entire CDR3 reads CASSLATGGGGYGYTF.

CDR3 protein: CASSAGGSGANVLTF. Partial CDR3 DNA: TGTGCCAGTAGTGCCGGGGGCTCTGGGGCCAACGTC. This rearrangement joins TRBV19 to TRBJ2-6; weak D call: TRBD2 (6 bases). Read sequence stops 3 residues before the CDR3 end, and the germline J gene provides the missing end. V was pared by 5 bases and J by 0 bases, with 8 bases between. The CDR3 runs 15 residues. Per the germline V gene, CDR1 is LNHDA and CDR2 is SQIVND (reference sequence). Full variable domain (remainder filled in from reference TRBV19 and TRBJ2-6): DGGITQSPKYLFRKEGQNVTLSCEQNLNHDAMYWYRQDPGQGLRLIYYSQIVNDFQKGDIAEGYSVSREKKESFPLTVTSAQKNPTAFYLCASSAGGSGANVLTFGAGSRLTVL.

Of note for this clone: The CDR3 is cut off 3 residues early in the read; its end comes from the germline J gene. The chain couples TRBV10-3 to TRBJ2-2; 9 bases line up with TRBD1. CDR1 and CDR2 from the germline V gene are ENHRY and SYGVKD. Trimming cost V 11 bases and J 3 bases; bases outside gene matches: 7. This CDR3 contains 14 residues. The CDR3 protein is CASRQGGDTGELFF. The covered CDR3 bases are TGTGCCTCCCGACAGGGGGGCGACACCGGGGAG.

To note about this clone: The sequenced fragment ends 3 residues before the CDR3 boundary, so the rest is inferred from the germline J gene. The gene calls are TRBV5-1 and TRBJ1-5, with D unclear. V gave up 0 bases and J gave up 5 bases, with 12 bases separating them. Germline loops: CDR1 SGHRS, CDR2 YFSETQ. This CDR3 is 15 amino acids long. The CDR3: CASSLVGGEDQPQHF. The sequenced part of the CDR3 DNA is TGCGCCAGCAGCTTGGTCGGCGGGGAAGATCAGCCC.

About this clone: The sequence runs out 3 residues before the end of the CDR3; the remainder is reconstructed from the germline J gene. The chain uses TRBV7-2 and TRBJ2-3; 8 bases line up with TRBD2. Per germline, CDR1 SGHTA and CDR2 FQGNSA. Trimming at V came to 4 bases and at J to 5 bases, leaving 8 bases not matched to a gene. The CDR3 is made up of 15 amino acids. CDR3 DNA (partial): TGTGCCAGCAGCTCCGGGGGGGCCGTAGGAGATACG. Translating it yields CASSSGGAVGDT. The whole CDR3 protein is CASSSGGAVGDTQYF.

Concerning this clone: The read ends 3 residues shy of where the CDR3 ends; the end is completed using the germline J gene. The chain combines TRBV20-1 with TRBJ1-1; possible D gene TRBD1, 5 bases. Trimming cost V 0 bases and J 3 bases, with 14 bases left between them. This CDR3 has 15 residues. CDR1 is DFQATT, CDR2 SNEGSKA, per germline (reference sequence). The part of the CDR3 DNA that was read is TGCAGTGCTAGAGATCTCGGGGGAATGGACACTGAA. This translates into CSARDLGGMDTE. The entire CDR3 reads CSARDLGGMDTEAFF.

A note on this clone: The read ends 3 residues shy of where the CDR3 ends; the end is completed using the germline J gene. The rearrangement joins TRBV19 to TRBJ1-2; D possibly corresponds to TRBD1 (6 bases). The V end was cut by 6 bases, the J end by 4 bases, with 18 bases between. This CDR3 has 15 amino acids. The germline V gene encodes CDR1 LNHDA and CDR2 SQIVND (reference sequence). The sequenced part of the CDR3 DNA is TGTGCCAGTAGCCCGCAGGGGTCGCCTATCTATGGC. Translating it yields CASSPQGSPIYG. The full CDR3 reads CASSPQGSPIYGYTF.

As regards this clone: The DNA ends 3 residues before the CDR3 does, and the rest of the CDR3 is filled in from the germline J gene. The gene calls are TRBV29-1 and TRBJ1-1; 9 bases map to TRBD1. Looked up from germline, CDR1 is SQVTM and CDR2 is ANQGSEA. After removal of 8 bases from V and 5 bases from J, the junction contained 12 bases not matched to a gene. The CDR3 has 14 residues. The covered CDR3 bases are TGCAGCACCCGCTCCGAGGACAGGGGAACTGAA. Translation: CSTRSEDRGTE. The entire CDR3 reads CSTRSEDRGTEAFF.

Regarding this clone: The read gets to within 3 residues of the CDR3 end, and the germline J gene fills in the rest. The chain is built from TRBV7-2 and TRBJ2-2; D may be TRBD2 (7 bases). CDR1 is SGHTA, CDR2 FQGNSA, per germline. Trimming cost V 5 bases and J 7 bases, with 14 bases left between them. The CDR3 consists of 14 residues. The CDR3 sequence is CASSPGGASGELFF. The DNA read from the CDR3 is TGTGCCAGCAGCCCGGGGGGCGCGAGCGGGGAG. Looking up the rest from reference TRBV7-2 and TRBJ2-2 gives the full variable domain: GAGVSQSPSNKVTEKGKDVELRCDPISGHTALYWYRQSLGQGLEFLIYFQGNSAPDKSGLPSDRFSAERTGGSVSTLTIQRTQQEDSAVYLCASSPGGASGELFFGEGSRLTVL.

Concerning this clone: The sequence runs out 3 residues before the end of the CDR3; the remainder is reconstructed from the germline J gene. The gene calls are TRBV7-9 and TRBJ2-5; tentative D call: TRBD2 (5 bases). V gave up 5 bases and J gave up 5 bases, with 9 bases separating them. The CDR3 has 12 residues. The germline gives CDR1 SEHNR, CDR2 FQNEAQ (reference sequence). CDR3 DNA, as far as it was read: TGTGCCAGCAGCCGACCGGGGGAGACC. Amino acids: CASSRPGET. The complete CDR3 protein is CASSRPGETQYF.

Details on this clone: The read terminates 3 residues ahead of where the CDR3 ends, so the germline J gene completes it. This chain connects TRBV19 to TRBJ2-5; a weak D match, TRBD1 (6 bases). CDR1 is LNHDA, CDR2 SQIVND, per germline (reference sequence). This CDR3 is 17 amino acids long. V shed 6 bases and J shed 1 base, with 21 bases lying between them. The CDR3 bases that were read are TGTGCCAGTAGCGCCGGGACAACCGGTTGGCGCCAAGAGACC. It encodes CASSAGTTGWRQET. The complete CDR3 protein is CASSAGTTGWRQETQYF.

Points on this clone: The CDR3 end is not reached by the read, which stops 3 residues before it; the germline J gene fills it in. The chain combines TRBV5-5 with TRBJ1-2; 9 nucleotides match TRBD1. This CDR3 has 14 amino acids. Germline values: CDR1 SGHKS, CDR2 YYEKEE (reference sequence). J lost 4 bases, V lost 3 bases, and 4 bases had no gene match. The CDR3 reads CASSWDRAGYGYTF. CDR3 bases read: TGTGCCAGCAGCTGGGACAGGGCGGGCTATGGC.